These 20 T cell receptor beta chains share one sample of origin, sequenced in a study of blood T cell repertoires in COVID-19. Some clones are missing from TCRdb's copy, which holds only in-frame ones; the method was immunoSEQ multiplex PCR. Seen here are about 190,000 clones, 75% to 95% observed once, and the top ten hold 0.45% to 0.65%. Sequenced: peripheral blood. Receptors were obtained from a man in his fifties or sixties with acute or convalescent COVID-19.

This sequence joins TRBV9 and TRBJ2-2, with 7 bases fitting TRBD1. This CDR3 has 15 residues. CDR1 and CDR2 from the germline V gene are SGDLS and YYNGEE. The J segment lost 3 bases and the V segment lost 0 bases, leaving 2 bases of the junction unmatched. The CDR3 loop is CASSVGDSYTGELFF. The CDR3 DNA is TGTGCCAGCAGCGTAGGGGACAGCTACACCGGGGAGCTGTTTTTT.

The chain is built from TRBV9 and TRBJ2-1; a weak D match, TRBD2 (5 bases). With 1 base removed from V and 5 bases from J, the gap between germline ends came to 13 bases. This CDR3 spans 15 amino acids. The germline CDR1 and CDR2 sequences are SGDLS and YYNGEE. CDR3 residues: CASSVREPPHNEQFF. CDR3 DNA sequence: TGTGCCAGCAGCGTACGGGAACCACCCCACAATGAGCAGTTCTTC.

The gene calls are TRBV29-1 and TRBJ1-1, with D perhaps matching TRBD1 (6 bases). This CDR3 is built from 12 residues. The V gene's germline CDR1 is SQVTM and CDR2 ANQGSEA. V lost 4 bases and J 1 base, leaving 7 bases between the germline ends. The chain's CDR3 is CSVVGANTEAFF. CDR3 DNA: TGCAGCGTTGTGGGGGCGAACACTGAAGCTTTCTTT.

This chain connects TRBV20-1 to TRBJ2-5; 8 nucleotides line up with TRBD2. CDR3 size: 12 residues. V shed 3 bases and J 4 bases; nucleotides not matched to a gene: 1. CDR1 and CDR2 from the germline V gene are DFQATT and SNEGSKA (reference sequence). The CDR3 is CSASSGIETQYF. The CDR3 bases are TGCAGTGCTAGTAGCGGGATAGAGACCCAGTACTTC.

In this sample, this clone turned up once. This rearrangement joins TRBV15 to TRBJ1-1, with D unresolved. V lost 1 base, J lost 1 base, and 4 bases lay in between. This CDR3 comprises 13 residues. CDR1 is LNHNV and CDR2 is YYDKDF in the germline V gene (reference sequence). DNA of the CDR3: TGTGCCACCAGCAGAGCCAAGAACACTGAAGCTTTCTTT. Its translation is CATSRAKNTEAFF.

The chain recombines TRBV4-3 with TRBJ1-1, with a tentative D call TRBD1 (6 bases). The V gene lost 4 bases and the J gene lost 5 bases, with 14 bases spanning the gap. This CDR3 contains 14 residues. Germline V gives CDR1 LGHNA, CDR2 YSLEER. CDR3 bases: TGCGCCAGCAGCCCCCTGTCAAGGGGGACTGAAGCTTTCTTT. This gives the protein CASSPLSRGTEAFF.

The chain couples TRBV7-9 to TRBJ2-1; 8 bases map to TRBD2. The CDR3 is 16 amino acids. CDR1 SEHNR and CDR2 FQNEAQ come from the germline V gene (reference sequence). Germline trimming cut 0 bases from V and 3 bases from J; bases unmatched to any gene: 4. The CDR3 region has the DNA TGTGCCAGCAGCTTAGCATGGCGGGAGGTCTACAATGAGCAGTTCTTC. Its protein product is CASSLAWREVYNEQFF.

V is TRBV2 and J is TRBJ1-6; possible D gene TRBD1, 5 bases. Looked up from germline, CDR1 is SNHLY and CDR2 is FYNNEI. The CDR3 spans 16 residues. Trimming removed 7 bases from V and 0 bases from J, with 13 bases in between. The CDR3 bases are TGTGCCAGCATCCTGGGGGGGGGCTCCTATAATTCACCCCTCCACTTT. Protein sequence: CASILGGGSYNSPLHF.

The chain joins TRBV27 to TRBJ2-1, with 11 positions matching TRBD2. Germline CDR1 is MNHEY and CDR2 is SMNVEV (reference sequence). Unmatched junction bases numbered 12, after V lost 3 bases and J lost 8 bases. The CDR3 loop spans 17 amino acids. CDR3 in DNA: TGTGCCAGCAGTTTCCTGCTGACTAGCGGGAATGTCCATGAGCAGTTCTTC. Translating it yields CASSFLLTSGNVHEQFF.

This chain joins TRBV6-5 and TRBJ2-2, with 7 nucleotides matching TRBD1. From germline, CDR1 is MNHEY and CDR2 SVGAGI. This CDR3 has 13 residues. V was clipped by 6 bases and J by 6 bases; unmatched bases: 4. The CDR3 protein is CASSRQGPGELFF. CDR3 coding DNA: TGTGCCAGCAGCCGACAGGGCCCCGGGGAGCTGTTTTTT.

V gene TRBV2 combines with J gene TRBJ1-2; 8 nucleotides agree with TRBD1. V shed 2 bases, J shed 8 bases, and the junction held 7 bases outside the gene matches. The CDR3 runs 14 residues. The germline CDR1 and CDR2 sequences are SNHLY and FYNNEI. The chain's CDR3 is CASSESGGYRGYTF. CDR3 nucleotides: TGTGCCAGCAGTGAATCAGGGGGCTATCGAGGCTACACCTTC.

The CDR3 here is CASSLSVAGVGETQYF. The CDR3 DNA sequence: TGTGCCAGCAGCTTATCAGTAGCGGGAGTGGGGGAGACCCAGTACTTC. The V and J genes are TRBV7-2 and TRBJ2-5; TRBD2 matches at 9 bases. Germline V lookup: CDR1 SGHTA, CDR2 FQGNSA. Trimming removed 2 bases from V and 5 bases from J; junction bases left unmatched: 9. This CDR3 has 16 residues.

The J gene is TRBJ2-6, the V gene TRBV19; 10 bases agree with TRBD1. The length of the CDR3 is 18 residues. Trimming removed 5 bases from V and 2 bases from J; junction bases left unmatched: 9. Germline values: CDR1 LNHDA, CDR2 SQIVND (reference sequence). The CDR3: CASSFITGQGTGANVLTF. As DNA, the CDR3 is TGTGCCAGTAGTTTTATTACGGGACAGGGGACTGGGGCCAACGTCCTGACTTTC.

This rearrangement joins TRBV19 to TRBJ1-4; 10 bases match TRBD1. The CDR3 loop spans 17 amino acids. Unmatched junction bases numbered 16, after V lost 7 bases and J lost 8 bases. CDR1 and CDR2 (germline): LNHDA, SQIVND (reference sequence). As DNA, the CDR3 is TGTGCCAGTAACTCGGGACAGGGGTTCGGATCGAGGGAAAAACTGTTTTTT. Its protein product is CASNSGQGFGSREKLFF.

This rearrangement joins TRBV6-5 to TRBJ2-2; 11 bases are a match to TRBD1. The CDR3 contains 15 residues. CDR1 and CDR2 from the germline V gene are MNHEY and SVGAGI. With 6 bases clipped from V and 5 bases from J, the junction kept 5 bases outside the gene matches. CDR3 loop: CASSPDRGLTGELFF. The CDR3 nucleotides read TGTGCCAGCAGCCCGGACAGGGGGCTGACCGGGGAGCTGTTTTTT.

The CDR3 is CASRTGTLNTGELFF. In DNA form, the CDR3 reads TGTGCCAGCAGGACCGGGACTTTGAACACCGGGGAGCTGTTTTTT. The V gene is TRBV2, the J gene TRBJ2-2; D might be TRBD2 (6 bases). The ends were cut back, 6 bases at V and 1 base at J, with 12 bases in the middle. CDR3 length equals 15 residues. Germline lookup yields CDR1 SNHLY and CDR2 FYNNEI.

V usage is TRBV28 and J usage is TRBJ1-4; D is unclear. This CDR3 has 10 residues. V shed 10 bases and J shed 7 bases, with 7 bases lying between them. The germline CDR1 and CDR2 sequences are MDHEN and SYDVKM. The CDR3 DNA reads TGTGCCACTTATTCTGAAAAACTGTTTTTT. Its translation: CATYSEKLFF.

V is TRBV28 and J is TRBJ1-5, with D maybe TRBD1 (5 bases). V lost 5 bases and J 5 bases, leaving 16 bases between the germline ends. The CDR3 covers 15 residues. Germline-derived CDR1 and CDR2 are MDHEN and SYDVKM. The CDR3 DNA is TGTGCCAGCAGTACCCTGGGGGGAGGGGATCAGCCCCAGCATTTT. Translated: CASSTLGGGDQPQHF.

The chain carries TRBV15 and TRBJ2-1; no clear D. The ends were cut back, 2 bases at V and 9 bases at J, with 8 bases in the middle. Germline CDR1 is LNHNV and CDR2 is YYDKDF (reference sequence). There are 12 residues in the CDR3. CDR3 residues: CATSRLVGEQFF. The CDR3 DNA sequence: TGTGCCACCAGCAGATTAGTTGGTGAGCAGTTCTTC.

The chain is built from TRBV6-1 and TRBJ2-3; TRBD1 matches 9 bases. CDR3 length equals 16 residues. V shed 3 bases and J 0 bases; nucleotides not matched to a gene: 4. Germline V CDR1 and CDR2: MNHNS, SASEGT. The CDR3 DNA reads as TGTGCCAGCAGTGATTGGGGGACAGGGAGCACAGATACGCAGTATTTT. Residues: CASSDWGTGSTDTQYF.